This T cell receptor beta chain was retrieved from a study of response to subunit inactivated influenza vaccine. Germline CDR1 is DFQATT and CDR2 is SNEGSKA (reference sequence). The CDR3 loop spans 19 amino acids. V was pared by 1 base and J by 0 bases, with 15 bases of the junction left unmatched. Using its own MiXCR run on the RT-PCR reads, TCRdb lists one record per CDR3 protein. The repertoire holds more than 200,000 distinct CDR3 sequences, with more than 10% as singletons. This clonotype turned up a few times. The gene calls are TRBV20-1 and TRBJ2-3; 8 bases line up with TRBD1. The clonotype originates from a man between 50 and 59 years old who received an inactivated influenza vaccine. The sample consisted of non-naive T cells sorted from PBMCs, taken around two weeks before vaccination. Here the CDR3 DNA reads TGCAGTGCTAGAGTTCAGGGGGCACCCATCTCTCTTAGCACAGATACGCAGTATTTT. It translates to CSARVQGAPISLSTDTQYF.